This paragraph reports one T cell receptor beta chain. There are a few counts of this clonotype. The antigen it recognizes is unknown. No much larger clone is present one base from it, and per-base qualities are unavailable. Library method: 5' RACE. Instrument used: NextSeq 500. To correct for sequencing error and PCR bias, the TCR library protocol tagged individual cDNA molecules with unique molecular identifiers. Both TCR alpha and beta chains were sequenced, and tight co-correlation was observed between alpha and beta sequence abundances in each sample. In the original analysis: Decombinator V4 was used to annotate the V gene, J gene and CDR3 of the TCR sequences. TCRs were defined as expanded if a significant change between any two time points was detected under a Poisson model with p below 0.0001. TCR abundances were normalised to the total number of TCRs sequenced per sample and were expressed as counts per million. TRAV1-2 paired with TRAJ12, TRAJ20 or TRAJ33 defined MAIT TCRs, while TRAV10 paired with TRAJ18 defined iNKT TCRs. VDJdb, accessed on 1 November 2021, was searched for TCRs annotated for CMV, EBV and SARS-CoV-2, and TCRs annotated for more than one antigen were excluded. In-frame beta chains were kept once TCRdb had trimmed the public reads at Q25 with fastp and called clones with MiXCR. One record per CDR3 amino acid sequence lists the most common genes and DNA. The V and J calls here are based on TCRdb, not the publication. This sample comprises approximately 110,000 distinct CDR3 sequences, under 15% of them detected only once. The ten top clones hold roughly a fifth of the sample.

The data were obtained in a study of early T cells in non-severe SARS-CoV-2 infection (dated by TCRdb to about 2021). At the level of the whole study: Bulk RNA from unsorted whole blood was used for TCR sequencing, so alpha and beta chains could not be paired. The paper's findings and limits, for the study overall: VDJdb matching was skewed toward anti-spike CD8 responses and likely underestimated virus-specific expansions by missing private and CD4 specificities.

Set within a cohort of healthcare workers in London, UK, this nested case-control study involved weekly PCR testing of nasopharyngeal swabs along with blood sampling. Between 23 and 31 March 2020, the week of the UK lockdown, healthcare workers were enrolled and then followed up weekly for as long as 16 weeks. Spanning cysteine to phenylalanine, the CDR3 consists of 17 amino acids. Only the CDR3 part of the read is kept: 51 bases, read in frame from the first base. CDR1 and CDR2, per the germline V gene, are SGDLS and YYNGEE. The V end gives up 4 bases and the J end 4 bases, leaving 8 bases in the junction not matched to a gene.

The receptor chain draws on TRBV9 and TRBJ2-2; the junction holds 12 bases that match TRBD2. Sequencing was carried out using whole blood. This receptor was taken from an adult who was a healthcare worker with PCR-confirmed SARS-CoV-2 infection or an uninfected control (not recorded which). The nucleotides are TGTGCCAGCAGCCCCCGGGGACTAGCGGGCTTCACCGGGGAGCTGTTTTTT. Its protein is CASSPRGLAGFTGELFF.